One sample yielded the 30 T cell receptor beta chains listed below, sequenced in a study of Ad26.COV2.S vaccination and SARS-CoV-2 variants. Libraries were prepared by immunoSEQ multiplex PCR; TCRdb keeps only in-frame clonotypes and omits some of them. The sample holds over 400,000 clones; around 92% are singletons and the top ten take under 2%. Treatment here: roughly 18 received Ad26.COV2.S at low or high dose, single or two shots; about 5 received placebo; per-sample allocation not given. Following the first vaccine or placebo injection, samples were taken on day 63. Material: peripheral blood, obtained in a trial of Ad26.COV2.S vaccine versus placebo. These receptors were collected from a person between 18 and 65 years old who received the Ad26.COV2.S COVID-19 vaccine or a placebo.

This chain uses TRBV4-3 with TRBJ2-5, with D possibly being TRBD1 or TRBD2 (5 bases each). Germline lookup yields CDR1 LGHNA and CDR2 YSLEER. V lost 0 bases to trimming and J lost 4 bases, with 12 bases between them. The CDR3 length is 15 residues. Here the CDR3 reads CASSQDWGRLETQYF. The CDR3 region has the DNA TGCGCCAGCAGCCAAGACTGGGGACGGTTAGAGACCCAGTACTTC.

This clone was seen a handful of times. This chain uses TRBV7-9 with TRBJ1-1; tentatively, D is TRBD1 (5 bases). The CDR3 is 13 residues long. V was clipped by 2 bases and J by 5 bases, with 9 bases between them. CDR1 is SEHNR, CDR2 FQNEAQ, per germline (reference sequence). CDR3 nucleotides: TGTGCCAGCAGCTTAATACAGGATACTGAAGCTTTCTTT. Translating gives CASSLIQDTEAFF.

The chain combines TRBV4-3 with TRBJ1-5; D may be TRBD1 (5 bases). The V gene's germline CDR1 is LGHNA and CDR2 YSLEER. V was pared by 1 base and J by 11 bases, with 12 bases between. The CDR3 loop spans 13 amino acids. The CDR3 nucleotides are TGCGCCAGCAGCCAAGTTGAAGGGGAAGCCCAGCATTTT. This sequence encodes CASSQVEGEAQHF.

The J gene is TRBJ1-6, the V gene TRBV4-1, with a tentative D call TRBD1 (5 bases). Germline lookup yields CDR1 MGHRA and CDR2 YSYEKL. The CDR3 loop spans 18 amino acids. Trimming pared 0 bases from V and 13 bases from J, leaving 25 bases between. The CDR3 spells CASSQDMVLSGLPVPLHF. In nucleotides, the CDR3 is TGCGCCAGCAGCCAAGATATGGTTCTTTCAGGGCTCCCCGTCCCCCTCCACTTT.

This chain's CDR3 is CASSDLAGPVGTQYF. The CDR3, as DNA: TGTGCCAGCAGTGATCTAGCGGGCCCAGTTGGTACGCAGTATTTT. This chain connects TRBV6-4 to TRBJ2-3; 8 bases fit TRBD2. Germline V gives CDR1 MRHNA, CDR2 SNTAGT. J gave up 8 bases and V 3 bases, and 10 bases lay outside the gene matches. This CDR3 has 15 residues.

V usage is TRBV10-3 and J usage is TRBJ2-7; D not certain. Germline values: CDR1 ENHRY, CDR2 SYGVKD. This CDR3 spans 12 amino acids. V lost 3 bases and J 3 bases, leaving 6 bases between the germline ends. The CDR3 DNA follows: TGTGCCATCAGTGACAGTCACTACGAGCAGTACTTC. Protein: CAISDSHYEQYF.

The chain has TRBV5-1 and TRBJ1-2; TRBD1 agrees at 8 bases. Germline trimming cut 4 bases from V and 7 bases from J; bases unmatched to any gene: 12. The CDR3 is 15 residues long. Looked up from germline, CDR1 is SGHRS and CDR2 is YFSETQ. The CDR3 is CASSPDREELSGYTF. CDR3 DNA: TGCGCCAGCAGCCCGGACAGGGAGGAGTTGAGTGGCTACACCTTC.

This chain connects TRBV19 to TRBJ1-6; 8 positions agree with TRBD1. Losses at the gene ends were 3 bases for V and 9 bases for J; bases not matched to a gene: 7. The germline V gene encodes CDR1 LNHDA and CDR2 SQIVND (reference sequence). This CDR3 region has 15 residues. The CDR3 sequence is CASSIGRTGTSPLHF. The DNA for the CDR3 is TGTGCCAGTAGTATTGGCAGGACAGGGACTTCACCCCTCCACTTT.

The chain couples TRBV4-3 to TRBJ1-2, with D possibly matching TRBD1 (6 bases). The CDR3 totals 15 residues. The germline V gene has CDR1 LGHNA and CDR2 YSLEER. V gave up 0 bases and J gave up 8 bases, with 16 bases separating them. The CDR3, as DNA: TGCGCCAGCAGCCAAGATGGGGGCCCCAGTTGGGGCTACACCTTC. This translates into CASSQDGGPSWGYTF.

The V and J genes are TRBV27 and TRBJ1-6; possible D gene TRBD1, 5 bases. Trimming removed 7 bases from V and 8 bases from J, with 18 bases in between. Germline CDR1 and CDR2: MNHEY and SMNVEV (reference sequence). The CDR3 is 15 residues long. The CDR3 DNA reads as TGTGCCAGCACCGTACTGGGGCGAGGTGATTCACCCCTCCACTTT. It is translated as CASTVLGRGDSPLHF.

The chain has TRBV3-1 (or the pseudogene TRBV3-2) and TRBJ1-1; D is undetermined. Germline-derived CDR1 and CDR2 are LGHDT and YNNKEL (reference sequence). The CDR3 consists of 16 residues. V was pared by 1 base and J by 10 bases, with 22 bases between. Here the CDR3 reads CASSQVVSGSNRRAFF. The CDR3 DNA sequence: TGTGCCAGCAGCCAAGTCGTTTCAGGCTCGAATCGCCGAGCTTTCTTT.

V and J are TRBV28 and TRBJ1-1; D perhaps matches TRBD1 (6 bases). V lost 5 bases and J 1 base, leaving 26 bases between the germline ends. Germline-derived CDR1 and CDR2 are MDHEN and SYDVKM. CDR3 length: 19 amino acids. CDR3 bases: TGTGCCAGCAGTCCCCTTATTCGGGGGGTACAGGGAAGGAACACTGAAGCTTTCTTT. It yields the protein CASSPLIRGVQGRNTEAFF.

The genes are TRBV11-2 and TRBJ2-5; a possible D gene is TRBD2 (7 bases). V lost 5 bases to trimming and J lost 4 bases, with 17 bases between them. This CDR3 is 15 amino acids long. Germline V gene data show CDR1 as SGHAT and CDR2 as FQNNGV. CDR3 nucleotides: TGTGCCAGCAGCCCTACGCGGGGGCGGGGAGAGACCCAGTACTTC. Translating gives CASSPTRGRGETQYF.

This sequence joins TRBV5-1 and TRBJ1-6, with a tentative D call TRBD1 (5 bases). The CDR3 loop spans 16 amino acids. Trimming took 0 bases from V and 7 from J, leaving 14 bases between them. Per the germline V gene, CDR1 is SGHRS and CDR2 is YFSETQ. This chain's CDR3 is CASSLDSGTPNSPLHF. DNA of the CDR3: TGCGCCAGCAGCTTGGATTCTGGGACTCCAAATTCACCCCTCCACTTT.

The J gene is TRBJ1-4, the V gene TRBV18; perhaps TRBD1 as D (6 bases). CDR3 length: 15 residues. Trimming pared 0 bases from V and 8 bases from J, leaving 13 bases between. Germline assignment: CDR1 KGHSH and CDR2 LQKENI. The CDR3 region is CASSPPAGEREKLFF. Here the CDR3 DNA reads TGTGCCAGCTCACCACCGGCAGGGGAGAGGGAAAAACTGTTTTTT.

This chain joins TRBV30 and TRBJ1-4, with unresolved D. Trimming stripped 1 base from V and 8 bases from J, with 14 bases between. Germline CDR1 is GTSNPN and CDR2 is SVGIG (reference sequence). The CDR3 consists of 14 residues. CDR3 residues: CAWSGTRGKEKLFF. The CDR3 bases are TGTGCCTGGAGTGGCACCCGAGGAAAGGAAAAACTGTTTTTT.

The chain links TRBV7-6 to TRBJ1-1; TRBD1 matches 9 bases. There are 16 residues in the CDR3. Losses at the gene ends were 4 bases for V and 5 bases for J; bases not matched to a gene: 11. CDR1 and CDR2 (germline): SGHVS, FNYEAQ. CDR3 sequence (DNA): TGTGCCAGCAGCTCGGGGGGACAGGGTATTATTACTGAAGCTTTCTTT. It translates to CASSSGGQGIITEAFF. The whole variable domain, filled in from reference TRBV7-6 and TRBJ1-1, reads GAGVSQSPRYKVTKRGQDVALRCDPISGHVSLYWYRQALGQGPEFLTYFNYEAQQDKSGLPNDRFSAERPEGSISTLTIQRTEQRDSAMYRCASSSGGQGIITEAFFGQGTRLTVV.

The V and J genes are TRBV21-1 and TRBJ2-1. TRBV21-1 is termed a pseudogene. The CDR3 spans 14 residues. The CDR3 region has the DNA TGTGCCAGCAGCAAAGGGGACGGATACAATGAGCAGTTCTTC. Its translation is CASSKGDGYNEQFF.

In its sample, this clone ranks as medium-sized. The gene calls are TRBV6-5 and TRBJ1-1; the D is unclear. The ends were cut back, 2 bases at V and 5 bases at J, with 9 bases in the middle. This CDR3 region has 13 residues. Germline V gene sequence: CDR1 MNHEY, CDR2 SVGAGI. The CDR3 region is CASSYGLRTEAFF. The CDR3 DNA sequence: TGTGCCAGCAGTTACGGCCTTCGGACTGAAGCTTTCTTT.

J is TRBJ1-1 and V is TRBV9; D is ambiguous. CDR1 SGDLS and CDR2 YYNGEE come from the germline V gene. The CDR3 totals 12 residues. V was clipped by 3 bases and J by 7 bases, with 10 bases between them. The CDR3 region is CASSAIRNEAFF. The CDR3 region has the DNA TGTGCCAGCAGCGCTATAAGGAATGAAGCTTTCTTT.

V gene TRBV19 combines with J gene TRBJ2-2, with 7 bases lining up with TRBD1. Unmatched junction bases numbered 3, after V lost 3 bases and J lost 11 bases. The germline V gene encodes CDR1 LNHDA and CDR2 SQIVND (reference sequence). The CDR3 totals 12 residues. The CDR3 region has the DNA TGTGCCAGTAGTATTGGACAGGCCGAGCTGTTTTTT. Translation gives CASSIGQAELFF.

The chain links TRBV27 to TRBJ1-2; no definite D call. The CDR3 runs 15 residues. Trimming stripped 3 bases from V and 4 bases from J, with 15 bases between. Germline CDR1 is MNHEY and CDR2 is SMNVEV (reference sequence). CDR3 bases: TGTGCCAGCAGTTTCCACCGGACGGGCACCTATGGCTACACCTTC. It yields the protein CASSFHRTGTYGYTF.

This chain links TRBV6-5 with TRBJ1-1; a possible D gene is TRBD1 (5 bases). Germline V gives CDR1 MNHEY, CDR2 SVGAGI. The V gene lost 4 bases and the J gene lost 4 bases, with 10 bases spanning the gap. The CDR3 loop spans 13 amino acids. CDR3 sequence reads: CASSLPGLTEAFF. The CDR3 DNA reads TGTGCCAGCAGTTTACCGGGACTCACTGAAGCTTTCTTT.

The V gene is TRBV6-5, the J gene TRBJ1-1; D perhaps matches TRBD1 (6 bases). Germline values: CDR1 MNHEY, CDR2 SVGAGI. With 10 bases removed from V and 2 bases from J, the gap between germline ends came to 17 bases. The CDR3 extends over 14 amino acids. The CDR3 DNA reads TGTGCCACCCCATTTCGGGACACTAACACTGAAGCTTTCTTT. The encoded protein is CATPFRDTNTEAFF.

The chain joins TRBV5-1 to TRBJ2-5, with 12 bases identical to TRBD2. There are 16 residues in the CDR3. After removal of 5 bases from V and 4 bases from J, the junction contained 9 bases not matched to a gene. Germline V CDR1 and CDR2: SGHRS, YFSETQ. CDR3 bases: TGCGCCAGCAGAACTGCTAGCGGGGGGGCCCGAGAGACCCAGTACTTC. It specifies CASRTASGGARETQYF.

V usage is TRBV19 and J usage is TRBJ1-6, with TRBD1 identical over 9 bases. The junction had 9 bases not matched to a gene; V was cut back by 3 bases and J by 12 bases. Germline loops: CDR1 LNHDA, CDR2 SQIVND (reference sequence). The CDR3 is 15 residues long. The CDR3 nucleotides read TGTGCCAGTAGTATGGGGGGACAGGGTTTTCAACCCCTCCACTTT. It codes for CASSMGGQGFQPLHF.

This chain uses TRBV10-1 with TRBJ2-7, with D unclear. The germline V and J ends were trimmed by 0 bases and 2 bases, with 5 bases remaining between them. Germline V gene data show CDR1 as WNHNN and CDR2 as SYGVQD (reference sequence). The CDR3 extends over 13 amino acids. CDR3: CASSESMAYEQYF. CDR3 in DNA: TGCGCCAGCAGTGAGTCCATGGCCTACGAGCAGTACTTC.

The V gene is TRBV3-1 (or the pseudogene TRBV3-2), the J gene TRBJ2-7; D not resolved. Germline V gives CDR1 LGHDT, CDR2 YNNKEL (reference sequence). Trimming pared 0 bases from V and 2 bases from J, leaving 17 bases between. The CDR3 is 17 residues long. This CDR3 is CASSQDPPLRAPYEQYF. The CDR3 DNA reads TGTGCCAGCAGCCAAGATCCGCCCCTTAGGGCTCCCTACGAGCAGTACTTC.

This chain links TRBV6-5 with TRBJ2-7; 13 nucleotides line up with TRBD2. The CDR3 length is 16 residues. V lost 0 bases to trimming and J lost 2 bases; unmatched junction nucleotides: 1. Germline CDR1 MNHEY, CDR2 SVGAGI. CDR3 protein: CASSYSGLAGAYEQYF. Here the CDR3 DNA reads TGTGCCAGCAGTTACTCCGGACTAGCGGGGGCCTACGAGCAGTACTTC.

This chain links TRBV18 with TRBJ2-3; D remains unclear. Per the germline V gene, CDR1 is KGHSH and CDR2 is LQKENI. The CDR3 is made up of 15 amino acids. The V and J ends lost 3 bases and 2 bases respectively, with 12 bases between them. The CDR3 DNA reads as TGTGCCAGCTCACCCACTCCAATCGACACAGATACGCAGTATTTT. Amino acids: CASSPTPIDTDTQYF.